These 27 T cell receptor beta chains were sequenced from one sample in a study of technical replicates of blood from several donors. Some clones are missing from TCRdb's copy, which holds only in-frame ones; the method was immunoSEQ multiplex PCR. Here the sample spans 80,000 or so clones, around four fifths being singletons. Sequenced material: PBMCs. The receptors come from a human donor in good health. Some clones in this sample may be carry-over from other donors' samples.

As DNA, the CDR3 is TGTGCCAGCAGCTCGACAGGGGGAAGGACATTGGAGCAGTACTTC. It codes for CASSSTGGRTLEQYF. This chain uses TRBV9 with TRBJ2-7; 9 positions agree with TRBD1. CDR3 length: 15 amino acids. The germline V gene encodes CDR1 SGDLS and CDR2 YYNGEE. Trimming took 4 bases from V and 7 from J; bases not matched to a gene: 12.

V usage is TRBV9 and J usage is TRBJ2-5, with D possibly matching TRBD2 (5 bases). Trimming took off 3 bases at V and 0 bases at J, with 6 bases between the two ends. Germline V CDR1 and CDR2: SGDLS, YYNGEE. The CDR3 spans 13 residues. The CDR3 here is CASSGGYQETQYF. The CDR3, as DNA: TGTGCCAGCAGCGGAGGGTACCAAGAGACCCAGTACTTC.

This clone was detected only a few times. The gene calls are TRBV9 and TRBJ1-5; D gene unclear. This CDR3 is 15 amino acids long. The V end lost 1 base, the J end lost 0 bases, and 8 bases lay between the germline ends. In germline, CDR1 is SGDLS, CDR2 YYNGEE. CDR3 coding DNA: TGTGCCAGCAGCGTACATTCTAATAGCAATCAGCCCCAGCATTTT. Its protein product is CASSVHSNSNQPQHF.

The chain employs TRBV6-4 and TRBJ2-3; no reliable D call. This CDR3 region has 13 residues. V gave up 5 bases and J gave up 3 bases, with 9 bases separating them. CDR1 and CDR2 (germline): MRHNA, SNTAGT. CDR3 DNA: TGTGCCAGCAGTCAGGCCGAAACAGATACGCAGTATTTT. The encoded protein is CASSQAETDTQYF.

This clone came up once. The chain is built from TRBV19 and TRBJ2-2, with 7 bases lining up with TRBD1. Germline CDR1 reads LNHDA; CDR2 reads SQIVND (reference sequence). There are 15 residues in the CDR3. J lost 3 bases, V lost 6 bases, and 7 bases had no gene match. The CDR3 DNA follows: TGTGCCAGTAGGGGTCCGGGACAGTACACCGGGGAGCTGTTTTTT. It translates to CASRGPGQYTGELFF.

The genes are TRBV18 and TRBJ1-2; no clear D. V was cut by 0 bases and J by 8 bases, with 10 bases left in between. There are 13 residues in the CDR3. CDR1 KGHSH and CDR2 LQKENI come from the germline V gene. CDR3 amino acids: CASSPPVVGGYTF. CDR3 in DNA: TGTGCCAGCTCACCACCTGTCGTTGGCGGCTACACCTTC.

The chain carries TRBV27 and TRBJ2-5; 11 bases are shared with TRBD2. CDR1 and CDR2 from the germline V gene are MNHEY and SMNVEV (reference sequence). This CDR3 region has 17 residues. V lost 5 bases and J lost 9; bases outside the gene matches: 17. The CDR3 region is CASSPLLAGVTRGAQYF. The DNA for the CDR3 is TGTGCCAGCAGTCCGCTACTAGCGGGAGTTACTAGGGGGGCCCAGTACTTC.

CDR3 sequence reads: CAWSVTGSQETQYF. The CDR3 nucleotides read TGTGCCTGGAGTGTAACAGGATCCCAAGAGACCCAGTACTTC. This rearrangement joins TRBV30 to TRBJ2-5, with a tentative D call TRBD1 (5 bases). From germline, CDR1 is GTSNPN and CDR2 SVGIG (reference sequence). V was cut by 0 bases and J by 1 base, with 9 bases left in between. This CDR3 is built from 14 residues.

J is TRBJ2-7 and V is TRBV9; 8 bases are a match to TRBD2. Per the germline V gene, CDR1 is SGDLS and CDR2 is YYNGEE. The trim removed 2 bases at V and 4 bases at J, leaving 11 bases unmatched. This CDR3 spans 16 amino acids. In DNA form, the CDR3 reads TGTGCCAGCAGCGTGGACCCGGGACTAGTACTGTACGAGCAGTACTTC. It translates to CASSVDPGLVLYEQYF. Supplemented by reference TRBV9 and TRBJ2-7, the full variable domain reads DSGVTQTPKHLITATGQRVTLRCSPRSGDLSVYWYQQSLDQGLQFLIQYYNGEERAKGNILERFSAQQFPDLHSELNLSSLELGDSALYFCASSVDPGLVLYEQYFGPGTRLTVT.

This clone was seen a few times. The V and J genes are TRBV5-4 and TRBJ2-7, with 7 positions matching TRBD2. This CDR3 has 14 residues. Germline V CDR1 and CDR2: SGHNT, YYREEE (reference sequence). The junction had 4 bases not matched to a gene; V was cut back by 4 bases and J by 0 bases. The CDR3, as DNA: TGTGCCAGCAGCGGAGCGGGGCGCTCCTACGAGCAGTACTTC. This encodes CASSGAGRSYEQYF.

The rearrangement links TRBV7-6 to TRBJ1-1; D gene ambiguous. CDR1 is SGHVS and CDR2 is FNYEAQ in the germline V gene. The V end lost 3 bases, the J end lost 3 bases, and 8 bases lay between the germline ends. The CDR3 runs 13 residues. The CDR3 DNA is TGTGCCAGCAGCTTTCGTCCGGACACTGAAGCTTTCTTT. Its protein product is CASSFRPDTEAFF. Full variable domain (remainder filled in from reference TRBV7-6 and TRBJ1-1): GAGVSQSPRYKVTKRGQDVALRCDPISGHVSLYWYRQALGQGPEFLTYFNYEAQQDKSGLPNDRFSAERPEGSISTLTIQRTEQRDSAMYRCASSFRPDTEAFFGQGTRLTVV.

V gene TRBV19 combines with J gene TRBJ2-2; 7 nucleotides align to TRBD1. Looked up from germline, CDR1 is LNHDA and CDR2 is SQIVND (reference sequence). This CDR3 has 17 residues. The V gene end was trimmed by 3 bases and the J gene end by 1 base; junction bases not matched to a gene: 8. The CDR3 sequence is CASSIGRGGLNTGELFF. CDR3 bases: TGTGCCAGTAGTATTGGGCGAGGGGGCTTGAACACCGGGGAGCTGTTTTTT.

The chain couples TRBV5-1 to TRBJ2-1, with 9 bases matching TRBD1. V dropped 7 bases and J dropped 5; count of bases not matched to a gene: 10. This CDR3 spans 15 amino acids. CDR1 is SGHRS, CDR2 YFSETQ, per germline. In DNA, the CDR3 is TGCGCCAGCGACGGCCAGGGGACAGGGAACAATGAGCAGTTCTTC. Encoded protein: CASDGQGTGNNEQFF.

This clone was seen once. CDR3 sequence reads: CASSEESGGGGETQYF. CDR3 nucleotide sequence: TGTGCCAGCAGTGAAGAGAGCGGGGGAGGGGGAGAGACCCAGTACTTC. The chain uses TRBV6-1 and TRBJ2-5, with 8 bases aligning to TRBD2. After removal of 1 base from V and 4 bases from J, the junction contained 8 bases not matched to a gene. In germline, CDR1 is MNHNS, CDR2 SASEGT. The CDR3 contains 16 residues.

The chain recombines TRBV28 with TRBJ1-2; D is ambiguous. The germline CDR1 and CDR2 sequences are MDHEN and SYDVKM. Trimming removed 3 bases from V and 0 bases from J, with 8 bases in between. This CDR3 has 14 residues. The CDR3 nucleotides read TGTGCCAGCAGTTTTTCGGTCACTAACTATGGCTACACCTTC. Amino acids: CASSFSVTNYGYTF.

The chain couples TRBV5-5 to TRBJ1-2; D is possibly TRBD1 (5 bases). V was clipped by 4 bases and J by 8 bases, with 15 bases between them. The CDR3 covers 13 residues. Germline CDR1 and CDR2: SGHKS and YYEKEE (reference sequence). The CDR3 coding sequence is TGTGCCAGCAGCACCGGACAAATTACGGGCTACACCTTC. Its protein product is CASSTGQITGYTF.

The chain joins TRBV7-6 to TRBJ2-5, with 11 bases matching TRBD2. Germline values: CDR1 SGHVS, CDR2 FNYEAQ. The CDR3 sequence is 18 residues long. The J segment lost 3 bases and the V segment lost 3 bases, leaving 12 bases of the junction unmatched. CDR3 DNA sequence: TGTGCCAGCAGCTTTAGTACTAGCGGGAGAGGCAGGAAAGAGACCCAGTACTTC. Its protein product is CASSFSTSGRGRKETQYF.

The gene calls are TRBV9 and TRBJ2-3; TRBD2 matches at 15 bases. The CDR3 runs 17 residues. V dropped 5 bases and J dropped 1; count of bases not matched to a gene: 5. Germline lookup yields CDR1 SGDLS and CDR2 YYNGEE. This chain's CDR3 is CASSGTSGGRGTDTQYF. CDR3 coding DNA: TGTGCCAGCAGTGGGACTAGCGGGGGGAGGGGCACAGATACGCAGTATTTT. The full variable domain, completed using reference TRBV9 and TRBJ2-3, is DSGVTQTPKHLITATGQRVTLRCSPRSGDLSVYWYQQSLDQGLQFLIQYYNGEERAKGNILERFSAQQFPDLHSELNLSSLELGDSALYFCASSGTSGGRGTDTQYFGPGTRLTVL.

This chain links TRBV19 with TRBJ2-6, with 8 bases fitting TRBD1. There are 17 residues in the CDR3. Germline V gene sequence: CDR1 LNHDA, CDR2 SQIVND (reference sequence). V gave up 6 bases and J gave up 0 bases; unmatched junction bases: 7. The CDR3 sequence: CASRSGTGYSGANVLTF. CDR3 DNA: TGTGCCAGTAGATCCGGGACAGGCTACTCTGGGGCCAACGTCCTGACTTTC.

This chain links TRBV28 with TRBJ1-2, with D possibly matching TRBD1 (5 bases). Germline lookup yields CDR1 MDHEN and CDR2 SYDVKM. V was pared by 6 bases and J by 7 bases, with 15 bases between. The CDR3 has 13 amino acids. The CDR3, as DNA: TGTGCCAGCAGCCAAGGTGGCAGGGCTGGCTACACCTTC. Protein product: CASSQGGRAGYTF.

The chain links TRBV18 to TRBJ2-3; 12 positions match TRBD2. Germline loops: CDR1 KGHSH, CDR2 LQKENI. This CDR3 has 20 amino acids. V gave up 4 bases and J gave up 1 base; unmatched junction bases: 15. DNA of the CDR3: TGTGCCAGCTCACGTCAGCGGACTAGCGGGGAAGGGGCTGGCACAGATACGCAGTATTTT. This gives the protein CASSRQRTSGEGAGTDTQYF.

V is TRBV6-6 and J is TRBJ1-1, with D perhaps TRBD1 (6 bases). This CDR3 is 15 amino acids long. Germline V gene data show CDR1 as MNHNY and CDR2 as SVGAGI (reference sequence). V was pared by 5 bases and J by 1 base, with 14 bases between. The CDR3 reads CASSPPGTTNTEAFF. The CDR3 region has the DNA TGTGCCAGCAGTCCCCCCGGGACAACGAACACTGAAGCTTTCTTT.

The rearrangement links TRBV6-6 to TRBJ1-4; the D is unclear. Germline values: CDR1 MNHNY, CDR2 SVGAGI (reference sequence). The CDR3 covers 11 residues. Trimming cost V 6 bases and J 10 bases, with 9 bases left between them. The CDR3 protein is CASSRERKLFF. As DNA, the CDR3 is TGTGCCAGCAGCCGGGAGAGAAAACTGTTTTTT.

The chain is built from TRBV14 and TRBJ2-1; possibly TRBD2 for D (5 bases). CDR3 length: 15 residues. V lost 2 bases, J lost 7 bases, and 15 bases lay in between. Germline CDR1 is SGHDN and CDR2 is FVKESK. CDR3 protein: CASSQLGSGWNEQFF. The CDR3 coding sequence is TGTGCCAGCAGCCAACTGGGGTCGGGGTGGAATGAGCAGTTCTTC.

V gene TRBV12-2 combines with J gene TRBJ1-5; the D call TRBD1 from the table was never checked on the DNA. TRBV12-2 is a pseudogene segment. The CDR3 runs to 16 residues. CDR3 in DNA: TGTGCAAGTCGCTCCCCCAACCCAGATAGCAATCAGCCCCAGCATTTT. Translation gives CASRSPNPDSNQPQHF.

The CDR3 reads CASSQSGTGPYEQYF. In DNA, the CDR3 is TGCGCCAGCAGTCAGTCCGGGACAGGGCCCTACGAGCAGTACTTC. This rearrangement joins TRBV23-1 to TRBJ2-7, with 9 bases identical to TRBD1. TRBV23-1 falls under the ORF class, with uncertain function. The CDR3 is 15 residues long. V trimming: 3 bases; J trimming: 2 bases; junction bases outside the gene matches: 5.

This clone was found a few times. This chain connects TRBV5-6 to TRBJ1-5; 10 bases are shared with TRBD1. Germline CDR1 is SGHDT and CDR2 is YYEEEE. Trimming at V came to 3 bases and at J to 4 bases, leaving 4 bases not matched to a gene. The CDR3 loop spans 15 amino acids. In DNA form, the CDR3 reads TGTGCCAGCAGCTACGGGACAGGGGCGAATCAGCCCCAGCATTTT. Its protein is CASSYGTGANQPQHF. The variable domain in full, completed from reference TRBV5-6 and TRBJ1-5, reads DAGVTQSPTHLIKTRGQQVTLRCSPKSGHDTVSWYQQALGQGPQFIFQYYEEEERQRGNFPDRFSGHQFPNYSSELNVNALLLGDSALYLCASSYGTGANQPQHFGDGTRLSIL.